Listed here are 9 T cell receptor beta chains from one sample, sequenced in a study of regulatory T cells in long-lasting Graves disease. Investigators prepared the TCR beta libraries by applying iRepertoire HTBI primers and Arm-PCR of CDR3 regions. TCRdb re-derived calls from the multiplex PCR reads in MiXCR, one entry per CDR3 protein. Found here are a few hundred thousand distinct CDR3 sequences, around a fifth of them singletons; the top ten hold over 11%. Time point indicated: persistent/refractory GD, antithyroid drugs over 5 years with positive TRAb. The authors made the TCR library using RNA they extracted from PBMCs. The sequencing used peripheral blood mononuclear cells (PBMCs), collected when the disease was refractory, from a patient treated with antithyroid drugs. Receptor source: a female donor with Graves disease.

The chain links TRBV27 to TRBJ2-7, with D tentatively TRBD1 (6 bases). This CDR3 is built from 15 residues. The germline CDR1 and CDR2 sequences are MNHEY and SMNVEV (reference sequence). V was clipped by 2 bases and J by 6 bases, with 17 bases between them. The CDR3 reads CASSLQSGTPFEQYF. Written as DNA, the CDR3 is TGTGCCAGCAGTTTACAATCCGGGACACCTTTCGAGCAGTACTTC.

Points on this clonotype: A much larger clone lies a single base off, so this may be a read error. The V and J genes are TRBV7-9 and TRBJ2-7, with 7 bases aligning to TRBD1. The germline gives CDR1 SEHNR, CDR2 FQNEAQ (reference sequence). J was trimmed by 7 bases and V by 3 bases; bases with no gene match: 12. CDR3 size: 15 residues. DNA of the CDR3: TGTGCCAGCAGCTTGGGACAGAGTGGGACGGGGGAGCAGTACTTC. Residues: CASSLGQSGTGEQYF.

This clonotype was recorded many times. This chain uses TRBV2 with TRBJ1-6, with D maybe TRBD1 (5 bases). The CDR3 is 14 amino acids. V was pared by 6 bases and J by 2 bases, with 8 bases between. The germline CDR1 and CDR2 sequences are SNHLY and FYNNEI. The CDR3 coding sequence is TGTGCCAGCAGGCTGGGGGCCTATAATTCACCCCTCCACTTT. Amino acid sequence: CASRLGAYNSPLHF.

About this clonotype itself: This may stem from a read error, because a much larger clone lies one nucleotide away. The chain uses TRBV6-5 and TRBJ2-1; D is undetermined. The CDR3 totals 16 residues. V lost 0 bases and J 2 bases, leaving 11 bases between the germline ends. The germline V gene encodes CDR1 MNHEY and CDR2 SVGAGI. The CDR3 here is CASSYSAFRTYNEQFF. The CDR3 nucleotides read TGTGCCAGCAGTTACTCGGCTTTCAGGACCTACAATGAGCAGTTCTTC.

This clonotype was seen only a few times. The V gene is TRBV9, the J gene TRBJ2-5; 9 bases are a match to TRBD2. CDR1 and CDR2 (germline): SGDLS, YYNGEE. CDR3 length equals 15 residues. V lost 3 bases, J lost 3 bases, and 6 bases stayed unmatched. CDR3: CASSGSGRSEETQYF. The CDR3 DNA reads TGTGCCAGCAGCGGAAGCGGGAGGTCTGAAGAGACCCAGTACTTC.

Concerning this clonotype: One base away lies a much larger clone, so this may be a sequencing read error. The gene calls are TRBV30 and TRBJ2-7; D is perhaps TRBD1 (5 bases). The CDR3 length is 12 residues. The germline gives CDR1 GTSNPN, CDR2 SVGIG (reference sequence). The ends were cut back, 2 bases at V and 9 bases at J, with 14 bases in the middle. CDR3: CAWSLWGLRQYF. The CDR3 coding sequence is TGTGCCTGGAGTCTTTGGGGCCTCCGGCAGTACTTC.

In this sample, this clonotype turned up many times. J is TRBJ2-7 and V is TRBV6-4; D is unclear. The CDR3 has 13 amino acids. Per germline, CDR1 MRHNA and CDR2 SNTAGT. V was shortened by 3 bases and J by 2 bases, with 8 bases between the two germline ends. The CDR3 DNA reads as TGTGCCAGCAGTGAATTAGGGACCTACGAGCAGTACTTC. It yields the protein CASSELGTYEQYF.

In this sample, this clonotype turned up many times. This chain connects TRBV29-1 to TRBJ1-2; 9 bases fit TRBD1. The V and J ends lost 6 bases and 4 bases, in that order; junction bases with no gene match: 6. This CDR3 is built from 13 residues. CDR1 and CDR2 (germline): SQVTM, ANQGSEA. Here the CDR3 DNA reads TGCAGCGTGGGACAGGGAGCTGGCTATGGCTACACCTTC. Protein: CSVGQGAGYGYTF.

This clonotype was picked up many times. The chain is built from TRBV14 and TRBJ2-5; D ambiguous. The CDR3 runs 14 residues. The germline V gene has CDR1 SGHDN and CDR2 FVKESK. V lost 1 base and J 4 bases, leaving 10 bases between the germline ends. CDR3 in amino acids: CASSQVFTPETQYF. In DNA form, the CDR3 reads TGTGCCAGCAGCCAAGTATTTACGCCAGAGACCCAGTACTTC.